The entry below gives a single T cell receptor beta chain sequence along with its context. The antigen this receptor binds is unknown. The data were obtained in a study of T cells expressing NK-cell markers (dated by TCRdb to the early 2020s). Describing the broader study: In sorted CD3+CD56+NKG2C+, CD3+CD56+NKG2C- and CD3+CD56-NKG2C+ T-cell subsets from eight or nine donors, TCR beta-chain repertoires were profiled. Libraries were sequenced as 2 x 150 bp reads on Illumina HiSeq 2000/2500, MiSeq or NextSeq. Randomly selected healthy volunteers, three men and five women, were used as the eight sequenced donors. Among the eight sequenced donors, seven were HCMV-seropositive and one was HCMV-seronegative. Study-wide findings and limitations: In six donors, the dominant CD3+CD56+NKG2C+ clonotypes ranked among the top 10 CD8+ clonotypes, making up about 1.0-8% of CD8+ T cells. Those dominant clonotypes were again the most abundant among CD3+CD56-NKG2C+ cells in a handful of donors, at about 25-65%. Whether the expanded NKG2C-expressing T cell clones were specific for HCMV antigens was left unclear.

HCMV-specific IgG was detected in serum with a commercial ELISA kit to determine HCMV serostatus. Ficoll density gradient centrifugation was used to isolate peripheral blood mononuclear cells from blood. The CDR3 runs 12 amino acids, cysteine and phenylalanine included. No DNA was logged. CDR1 MGHRA and CDR2 YSYEKL are derived from the germline V gene. TCRdb shows the sequencer as Illumina HiSeq 2000. TCR beta cDNA libraries were made by 5'RACE template switching that added a universal primer site and unique molecular identifiers. cDNA synthesis was primed from the TCR beta constant segment and was followed by two successive PCR amplification steps. Per the authors' processing: Reads were demultiplexed and grouped by UMI with MIGEC, and clonotypes were assembled and quantified with MiTCR. To remove erroneous sequences, TCR cDNA sequences were retained only when supported by two or more reads. The tcR package was used for downstream repertoire analysis, and clonotypes were matched between fractions using CDR3 nucleotide sequence together with V segment. VDJmatch was used to annotate antigen specificity against VDJdb, with one amino acid substitution in CDR3 allowed. Through TCRdb reprocessing, the reads give one entry per CDR3 protein sequence; DNA is omitted. TCRdb, rather than the study authors, made the V and J calls. This sample's table has entries for about 150,000 distinct CDR3 sequences. The ten largest clonotypes hold 37% of the sample.

The sequence derives from a woman between 45 and 65 years old in good health. Donor details come from another sample of the same person, matched by shared clones. The chain is encoded by TRBV4-1 joined to TRBJ2-3. The sample consisted of blood T cells: a sorted CD56 or NKG2C T cell subset, CD4+ or CD8+ T cells, or bulk PBMC T cells (not recorded which). CDR3 loop: CASSQDDDTQYF.